This TCR beta chain was recovered during a study of blood T cell repertoires in COVID-19. Study-level information: PBMCs, B-cell-depleted T cells, or T cells provided the cDNA or gDNA that made up the material.

Original data processing: How many nucleated cells were present was estimated from reference gene primer amplification. The table came from immunoSEQ multiplex PCR; TCRdb's copy has only in-frame clones and leaves some out. V and J calls and clone size are those listed in that table; D and trimming were worked out from the DNA. The data show about 52,000 clones, 86% seen once. After removal of 3 bases from V and 5 bases from J, the junction contained 8 bases not matched to a gene. CDR3 length: 15 residues. Germline-derived CDR1 and CDR2 are MNHEY and SMNVEV (reference sequence). Sequencing was done on a sample of peripheral blood. This rearrangement joins TRBV27 to TRBJ2-3; TRBD2 matches at 7 bases. The source of this sequence is an elderly woman with acute or convalescent COVID-19. The DNA of the CDR3 is TGTGCCAGCAGTTTTCTCCGGGGGGAAGGAGATACGCAGTATTTT. It is translated as CASSFLRGEGDTQYF.